These 3 T cell receptor beta chains came from one sample sequenced in a study of read filtering for tumor transcriptome and immune sequencing. Molecular barcoded adaptors covering alpha/delta and beta/gamma chains were used on approximately 400 ng RNA. TCRdb reprocessed the reads with MiXCR, giving one entry per CDR3 protein. Of some 120,000 distinct CDR3 sequences listed, roughly 13% are singletons. Sequencing was carried out using a population of CD138-negative cells sorted from bone marrow. Receptor source: a donor aged 40 or older with multiple myeloma.

This clonotype was observed at least ten times. The CDR3 region is CASSLTRTGGYGANVLTF. The CDR3 nucleotides read TGTGCCAGCAGCTTAACGAGGACAGGGGGCTATGGGGCCAACGTCCTGACTTTC. The genes are TRBV7-3 and TRBJ2-6; 11 bases align to TRBD1. The V segment lost 0 bases and the J segment 3 bases; nucleotides outside the gene matches: 4. CDR3 length equals 18 residues. Looked up from germline, CDR1 is SGHTA and CDR2 is FQGTGA.

As to this clonotype: Just one base apart from a much larger clone, this may be a read error. V and J are TRBV29-1 and TRBJ1-4, with a possible D match to TRBD1 (5 bases). This CDR3 has 12 amino acids. The germline V gene has CDR1 SQVTM and CDR2 ANQGSEA. The CDR3 DNA sequence: TGCAGCGTTGACCAAGGGGTGGAAAGACTGTTTTTT. Translated: CSVDQGVERLFF.

In this sample, this clonotype turned up many times. The genes are TRBV5-8 and TRBJ1-1; 7 bases line up with TRBD1. This CDR3 has 17 amino acids. The V and J ends lost 7 bases and 5 bases, in that order; junction bases with no gene match: 20. CDR1 and CDR2 from the germline V gene are SGHTS and YDEGEE. CDR3 nucleotides: TGTGCCAGCCGCCCAGGGGGGCAAAGACAGGGTCGGACTGAAGCTTTCTTT. This gives the protein CASRPGGQRQGRTEAFF. Looking up the rest from reference TRBV5-8 and TRBJ1-1 gives the full variable domain: EAGVTQSPTHLIKTRGQQATLRCSPISGHTSVYWYQQALGLGLQFLLWYDEGEERNRGNFPPRFSGRQFPNYSSELNVNALELEDSALYLCASRPGGQRQGRTEAFFGQGTRLTVV.